The clone carrying this T cell receptor beta chain has a count of ten or more. Antigen specificity is unknown. The record originates from a study of T cells in Graves' hyperthyroidism and ophthalmopathy. Study-level information: Peripheral blood samples were taken at initial diagnosis, prior to any treatment.

Trimming removed 4 bases at V and 8 bases at J, with 14 bases between. Germline V lookup: CDR1 MNHEY, CDR2 SVGAGI. The CDR3 is 13 amino acids. The investigators amplified TCR beta CDR3 regions from RNA transcripts. In the first-round RT-PCR of the TCR CDR3, the HTBI primer set was used. TCRdb independently ran MiXCR on the multiplex PCR reads; one entry per CDR3 protein. The sample comprises hundreds of thousands of distinct CDR3 sequences, approximately 13% of which are singletons, and roughly 35% rests with the top ten. Study-level results: Most clonotypes that expanded in the thyroid above 0.001 also showed up in blood.

Active moderate-to-severe ophthalmopathy, Clinical Activity Score at least 3, NOSPECS at least 4, under 3 months' duration. It was uncontrolled infection, other autoimmune disease, pregnancy or lactation that excluded patients. The receptor comes from a woman in her thirties or forties with Graves' ophthalmopathy. Material for sequencing was blood. The chain recombines TRBV6-5 with TRBJ1-2, with D perhaps matching TRBD1 (5 bases). CDR3 loop: CASSFQGGRGYTF. CDR3 DNA: TGTGCCAGCAGTTTCCAGGGAGGGCGCGGCTACACCTTC.